The source of this T cell receptor beta chain is a study of shared clonotypes between healthy human individuals. The CDR3 loop spans 14 amino acids. Trimming stripped 6 bases from V and 4 bases from J, with 15 bases between. Germline V gene sequence: CDR1 MNHNY, CDR2 SVGAGI (reference sequence). This clone came up a few times. Libraries were prepared by immunoSEQ multiplex PCR; TCRdb keeps only in-frame clonotypes and omits some of them. The data contain nearly 750,000 clones, 72% of them singletons. Sequencing input: memory CD4+ T cells sorted from blood. As to subset: CD45RA-negative fraction. This chain connects TRBV6-6 to TRBJ1-1; no reliable D call. The sequence came from a woman aged 25 to 39 in good health. The DNA of the CDR3 is TGTGCCAGCAGCCCCACACGGCTGGGCACTGAAGCTTTCTTT. This sequence encodes CASSPTRLGTEAFF.